A selection of T cell receptor beta chains follows, all from one sample in a study of blood T cell repertoires in COVID-19. TCRdb keeps only in-frame clones here, not all; method: immunoSEQ multiplex PCR. The sample has 400,000 to 550,000 clones, 70% to 90% seen once. Material: PBMCs or T cells enriched from blood (not recorded which). The receptors originated from a woman aged 18-35 years with acute COVID-19. The conserved cysteine and the conserved F or W are not part of the CDR3 here.

V gene	J gene	CDR3 length	CDR3 protein
TRBV6-5	TRBJ1-4	13	ASSYLWTGNEKLF
TRBV10-3	TRBJ1-1	13	AISSEGGRNTEAF
TRBV2	TRBJ2-5	11	ASSETGIETQY
TRBV6-5	TRBJ1-2	12	ASSRRDRIYGYT
TRBV18	TRBJ1-2	12	ASSQDRGRDGYT
TRBV5-5	TRBJ1-2	12	ASSWGDRVSGYT
TRBV15	TRBJ2-5	11	ATSRDSSETQY
TRBV30	TRBJ1-2	14	AGRGPQTGSNYGYT
TRBV7-6	TRBJ2-7	14	ASSLASSGNQYEQY
TRBV27	TRBJ1-2	10	ASSSGGYGYT
TRBV7-6	TRBJ1-4	14	ASSPSAGTGHEKLF
TRBV6-5	TRBJ2-7	12	ASSYSSGTYEQY
TRBV19	TRBJ1-1	14	ASSISWTAFNTEAF
TRBV7-9	TRBJ2-7	13	ASSASISDIYEQY
TRBV10-3	TRBJ2-5	15	AISESVGTSRQETQY
TRBV3-1/TRBV3-2	TRBJ2-1	11	ASSQDRGLMQF
TRBV19	TRBJ2-1	13	ASSIGEDRPDEQF
TRBV7-9	TRBJ2-7	13	ASNRPGLASYEQY
TRBV3-1/TRBV3-2	TRBJ1-5	11	ASSPQVFQPQH
TRBV29-1	TRBJ1-1	8	STRGTEAF
TRBV20-1	TRBJ2-2	15	SASKGTGAEGTGELF
TRBV5-5	TRBJ1-6	13	ASSLEDRKGSPLH
TRBV5-1	TRBJ1-5	14	ASSLAPEPSNQPQH
TRBV29-1	TRBJ1-1	11	RADRGQSTEAF
TRBV30	TRBJ2-3	10	AWSAYTDTQY